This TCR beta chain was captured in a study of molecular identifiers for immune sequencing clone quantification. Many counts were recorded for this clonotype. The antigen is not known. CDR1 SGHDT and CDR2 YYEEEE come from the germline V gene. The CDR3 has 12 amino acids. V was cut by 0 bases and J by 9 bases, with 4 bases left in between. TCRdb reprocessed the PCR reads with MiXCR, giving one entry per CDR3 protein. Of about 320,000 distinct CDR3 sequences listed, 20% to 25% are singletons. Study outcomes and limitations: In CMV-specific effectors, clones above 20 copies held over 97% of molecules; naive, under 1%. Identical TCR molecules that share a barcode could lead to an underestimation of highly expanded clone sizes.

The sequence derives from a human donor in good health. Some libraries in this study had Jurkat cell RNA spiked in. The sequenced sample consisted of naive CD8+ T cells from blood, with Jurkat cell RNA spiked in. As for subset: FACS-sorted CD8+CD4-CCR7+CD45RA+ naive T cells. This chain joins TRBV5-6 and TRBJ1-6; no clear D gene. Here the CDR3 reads CASSLGSSPLHF. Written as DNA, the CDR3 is TGTGCCAGCAGCTTGGGTTCTTCACCCCTCCACTTT. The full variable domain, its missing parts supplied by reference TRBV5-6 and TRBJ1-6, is DAGVTQSPTHLIKTRGQQVTLRCSPKSGHDTVSWYQQALGQGPQFIFQYYEEEERQRGNFPDRFSGHQFPNYSSELNVNALLLGDSALYLCASSLGSSPLHFGNGTRLTVT.